Below, 22 T cell receptor beta chains from the same sample are listed, as sequenced in a study of shared clonotypes between healthy human individuals. Here immunoSEQ multiplex PCR was the method, and the copy in TCRdb shows in-frame clones only, minus some. Here the sample spans about 2.4 million clones, over 85% being singletons. Source material: naive CD4+ T cells from PBMCs. The subset denotes: CD45RA+ positively selected. Receptors were obtained from a man aged 18 to 30 in good health. Some clones in this sample may be carry-over from other donors' samples.

The chain uses TRBV7-3 and TRBJ2-1, with 7 bases fitting TRBD2. Losses at the gene ends were 11 bases for V and 2 bases for J; bases not matched to a gene: 6. Germline CDR1 and CDR2: SGHTA and FQGTGA. The CDR3 spans 13 residues. CDR3 bases: TGTGCCTCAGGCGGGAGCGCCTACAATGAGCAGTTCTTC. Protein: CASGGSAYNEQFF.

The chain has TRBV5-1 and TRBJ2-3, with 13 bases aligning to TRBD2. The CDR3 runs to 21 residues. Germline V gene data show CDR1 as SGHRS and CDR2 as YFSETQ. V shed 3 bases and J 4 bases; nucleotides not matched to a gene: 20. CDR3: CASSYRPTGAGLAGASDTQYF. CDR3 DNA sequence: TGCGCCAGCAGCTACCGCCCGACAGGGGCAGGACTAGCGGGAGCGTCAGATACGCAGTATTTT.

The chain employs TRBV4-2 and TRBJ2-1; the match to TRBD2 covers 8 bases. Germline trimming cut 1 base from V and 2 bases from J; bases unmatched to any gene: 10. CDR3 size: 18 residues. Germline V lookup: CDR1 LGHNA, CDR2 YNFKEQ. The CDR3: CASSQATSEHLTYNEQFF. The CDR3 nucleotides are TGTGCCAGCAGCCAAGCGACTAGCGAACACCTTACCTACAATGAGCAGTTCTTC.

This sequence joins TRBV9 and TRBJ2-3; D is uncertain. The CDR3 is made up of 13 amino acids. From germline, CDR1 is SGDLS and CDR2 YYNGEE. V lost 2 bases to trimming and J lost 4 bases, with 8 bases between them. The CDR3 sequence: CASSVKGADTQYF. In nucleotides, the CDR3 is TGTGCCAGCAGCGTCAAGGGCGCAGATACGCAGTATTTT.

This chain uses TRBV5-5 with TRBJ1-2; D call uncertain. This CDR3 spans 14 amino acids. The V gene lost 4 bases and the J gene lost 1 base, with 11 bases spanning the gap. Germline V gives CDR1 SGHKS, CDR2 YYEKEE (reference sequence). This chain's CDR3 is CASSPGRNNYGYTF. The CDR3 DNA reads TGTGCCAGCAGCCCTGGACGGAATAACTATGGCTACACCTTC.

The gene calls are TRBV28 and TRBJ2-3; the match to TRBD2 covers 9 bases. Germline V gene lookup returns CDR1 MDHEN and CDR2 SYDVKM. The V and J ends lost 7 bases and 4 bases, in that order; junction bases with no gene match: 12. This CDR3 is built from 16 residues. CDR3 sequence reads: CASKWGSGSGSDTQYF. The CDR3 DNA sequence: TGTGCCAGCAAGTGGGGTAGCGGGAGTGGGTCAGATACGCAGTATTTT.

In regard to this clone: The same CDR3 also results from other DNA sequences found in this sample. V and J are TRBV9 and TRBJ2-1; 13 nucleotides line up with TRBD2. CDR1 and CDR2 from the germline V gene are SGDLS and YYNGEE. The CDR3 loop spans 16 amino acids. Trimming at V came to 3 bases and at J to 4 bases, leaving 4 bases not matched to a gene. For the CDR3, the DNA is TGTGCCAGCAGCGAGGGGACTAGCGGGACGTACAATGAGCAGTTCTTC. It specifies CASSEGTSGTYNEQFF.

The chain couples TRBV2 to TRBJ2-5, with a possible D match to TRBD2 (5 bases). The J call may be faulty, since TRBJ2-7 better matches the DNA end. Germline values: CDR1 SNHLY, CDR2 FYNNEI. The CDR3 has 12 residues. The CDR3 here is CASKEGAYEQYF. The DNA for the CDR3 is TGTGCCAGCAAAGAGGGAGCCTACGAGCAGTACTTC.

The V gene is TRBV27, the J gene TRBJ1-5; 8 nucleotides match TRBD1. Germline CDR1 MNHEY, CDR2 SMNVEV (reference sequence). J was trimmed by 6 bases and V by 3 bases; bases with no gene match: 7. There are 15 residues in the CDR3. The CDR3, as DNA: TGTGCCAGCAGTTTCGGTCAGGGGGCGACTCAGCCCCAGCATTTT. Its protein is CASSFGQGATQPQHF.

This clone was seen a handful of times. Other DNA sequences from this sample encode an identical CDR3 as well. This chain uses TRBV28 with TRBJ1-1, with D hard to call. The V and J ends lost 6 bases and 0 bases respectively, with 5 bases between them. The CDR3 extends over 12 amino acids. The germline V gene encodes CDR1 MDHEN and CDR2 SYDVKM. The CDR3: CASRILNTEAFF. The CDR3 region has the DNA TGTGCCAGCAGGATCTTGAACACTGAAGCTTTCTTT.

The rearrangement joins TRBV5-5 to TRBJ1-1; D is ambiguous. Trimming took off 0 bases at V and 4 bases at J, with 10 bases between the two ends. CDR3 length: 14 residues. Germline CDR1 SGHKS, CDR2 YYEKEE (reference sequence). CDR3 bases: TGTGCCAGCAGCTTGGTCGCAGAACTCACTGAAGCTTTCTTT. This translates into CASSLVAELTEAFF.

On this clone itself: Different DNA sequences within this sample yield the same CDR3. The genes are TRBV5-1 and TRBJ1-1; D not certain. The CDR3 is 14 residues long. The germline gives CDR1 SGHRS, CDR2 YFSETQ. V was trimmed by 0 bases and J by 0 bases, leaving 6 bases between them. Here the CDR3 reads CASSLEQMNTEAFF. In nucleotides, the CDR3 is TGCGCCAGCAGCTTGGAGCAGATGAACACTGAAGCTTTCTTT.

Concerning this clone: Other DNA sequences of this sample code for an identical CDR3. The CDR3 nucleotides read TGTGCCTGGAGTTCAATACCGAACACTGAAGCTTTCTTT. Protein: CAWSSIPNTEAFF. The chain uses TRBV30 and TRBJ1-1; D gene unclear. In germline, CDR1 is GTSNPN, CDR2 SVGIG (reference sequence). The length of the CDR3 is 13 residues. Trimming cost V 2 bases and J 1 base, with 8 bases left between them.

The chain joins TRBV13 to TRBJ2-7, with D possibly matching TRBD1 (8 bases). In germline, CDR1 is PRHDT, CDR2 FYEKMQ (reference sequence). V lost 4 bases and J lost 4, with 17 bases in between. The CDR3 runs 15 residues. The CDR3 DNA follows: TGTGCCAGCAGCTCTCGGACAGGGAGGGGGTACGAGCAGTACTTC. Translating gives CASSSRTGRGYEQYF.

V gene TRBV5-1 combines with J gene TRBJ2-4, with D maybe TRBD2 (5 bases). Germline CDR1 and CDR2: SGHRS and YFSETQ. The CDR3 length is 17 residues. Trimming removed 4 bases at V and 1 base at J, with 18 bases between. DNA of the CDR3: TGCGCCAGCAGCCAGGCAGCTTTAGGAGGCGCCAAAAACATTCAGTACTTC. Protein: CASSQAALGGAKNIQYF.

V is TRBV28 and J is TRBJ2-7; D remains ambiguous. From germline, CDR1 is MDHEN and CDR2 SYDVKM. This CDR3 is built from 14 residues. The V end lost 3 bases, the J end lost 2 bases, and 11 bases lay between the germline ends. CDR3: CASSFHGETYEQYF. The CDR3 DNA reads as TGTGCCAGCAGTTTTCATGGGGAAACCTACGAGCAGTACTTC.

The chain employs TRBV6-5 and TRBJ1-3; perhaps TRBD1 as D (5 bases). The CDR3 is 16 amino acids. Germline lookup yields CDR1 MNHEY and CDR2 SVGAGI. The V gene lost 2 bases and the J gene lost 0 bases, with 11 bases spanning the gap. The CDR3 loop is CASSYAGTASGNTIYF. The CDR3 region has the DNA TGTGCCAGCAGTTACGCCGGGACCGCCTCTGGAAACACCATATATTTT.

The chain has TRBV11-1 and TRBJ2-1; the match to TRBD2 covers 9 bases. The CDR3 is 16 amino acids. The V gene's germline CDR1 is SGHAT and CDR2 FQDESV (reference sequence). With V trimmed by 4 bases and J by 0 bases, 4 bases remained unmatched. The DNA of the CDR3 is TGTGCCAGCAGCTCTCTAGCGGGGAGCTCCTACAATGAGCAGTTCTTC. Its protein is CASSSLAGSSYNEQFF.

This clone appeared once. The chain employs TRBV29-1 and TRBJ1-4, with D maybe TRBD1 (5 bases). V was pared by 7 bases and J by 7 bases, with 16 bases between. CDR1 and CDR2 (germline): SQVTM, ANQGSEA. The CDR3 is 13 residues long. CDR3 loop: CSAGLGESEKLFF. CDR3 nucleotide sequence: TGCAGCGCTGGGCTGGGGGAGAGTGAAAAACTGTTTTTT.

For the CDR3, the DNA is TGCAGCGTTTTAGGTCCCGGTCCAGCCCACAATGAGCAGTTCTTC. The encoded protein is CSVLGPGPAHNEQFF. The chain carries TRBV29-1 and TRBJ2-1; D unresolved. CDR3 length: 15 amino acids. The V and J ends lost 5 bases and 5 bases respectively, with 19 bases between them. Germline V gives CDR1 SQVTM, CDR2 ANQGSEA.

This rearrangement joins TRBV6-6 to TRBJ1-1; D uncertain. Per germline, CDR1 MNHNY and CDR2 SVGAGI (reference sequence). Trimming shortened V by 4 bases and J by 6 bases, and 18 bases separated the two germline ends. This CDR3 is built from 15 residues. CDR3 sequence (DNA): TGTGCCAGCAGTTCCCCCGGACCAACGGCGTCTGAAGCTTTCTTT. Translating gives CASSSPGPTASEAFF.

On this clone itself: The same CDR3 arises from other DNA sequences in this sample as well. The V and J genes are TRBV28 and TRBJ2-1; D gene unclear. Germline V lookup: CDR1 MDHEN, CDR2 SYDVKM. Trimming left V 3 bases short and J 7 bases short, with 7 bases between. There are 12 residues in the CDR3. The CDR3: CASSFRGNEQFF. As DNA, the CDR3 is TGTGCCAGCAGTTTCAGAGGAAATGAGCAGTTCTTC.